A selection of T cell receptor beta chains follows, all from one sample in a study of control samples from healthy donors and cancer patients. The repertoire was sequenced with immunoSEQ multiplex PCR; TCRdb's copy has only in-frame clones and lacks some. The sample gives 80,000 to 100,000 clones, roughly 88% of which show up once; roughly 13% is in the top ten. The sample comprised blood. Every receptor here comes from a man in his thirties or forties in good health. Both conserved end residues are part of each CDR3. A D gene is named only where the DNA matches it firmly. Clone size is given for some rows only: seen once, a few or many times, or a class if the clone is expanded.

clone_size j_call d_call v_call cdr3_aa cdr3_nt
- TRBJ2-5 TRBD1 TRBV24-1 CATSDNQAQGRETQYF TGTGCCACCAGTGACAACCAAGCACAGGGGCGGGAGACCCAGTACTTC
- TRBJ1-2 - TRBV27 CASSLSVSSHHGYTF TGTGCCAGCAGTTTATCCGTGTCTTCCCATCATGGCTACACCTTC
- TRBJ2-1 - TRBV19 CASSTNYNEQFF TGTGCCAGTAGTACTAATTACAATGAGCAGTTCTTC
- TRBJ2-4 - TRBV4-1 CASSQDRNLAKNIQYF TGCGCCAGCAGCCAAGACAGAAACCTAGCCAAAAACATTCAGTACTTC
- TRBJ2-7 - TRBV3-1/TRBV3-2 CASSRTAARGEQYF TGTGCCAGCAGCCGAACCGCGGCCCGGGGCGAGCAGTACTTC
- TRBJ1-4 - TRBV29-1 CSVGGQLNEKLFF TGCAGCGTTGGGGGGCAGCTAAATGAAAAACTGTTTTTT
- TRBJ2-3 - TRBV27 CASSLLYGFTDTQYF TGTGCCAGCAGTTTATTATACGGGTTCACAGATACGCAGTATTTT
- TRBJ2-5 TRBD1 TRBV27 CASSFSAGGQETQYF TGTGCCAGCAGTTTTTCGGCAGGGGGTCAAGAGACCCAGTACTTC
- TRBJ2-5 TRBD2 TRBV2 CALGTSGRPQYF TGTGCCCTCGGGACTAGCGGGAGGCCCCAGTACTTC
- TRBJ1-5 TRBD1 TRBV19 CASSIGTGVYQPQHF TGTGCCAGTAGTATAGGGACAGGGGTTTATCAGCCCCAGCATTTT
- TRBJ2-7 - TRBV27 CASSLSPTGTYEQYF TGTGCCAGCAGTTTATCCCCCACGGGCACCTACGAGCAGTACTTC
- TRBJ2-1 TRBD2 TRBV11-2 CASSRFRTSGYNEQFF TGTGCCAGCAGCCGATTCCGGACTAGCGGATACAATGAGCAGTTCTTC
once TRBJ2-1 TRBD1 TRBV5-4 CASSYDRVQNEQFF TGTGCCAGCAGTTACGACAGGGTTCAAAATGAGCAGTTCTTC
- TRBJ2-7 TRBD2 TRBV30 CAWSPGLAGGAGGQYF TGTGCCTGGAGTCCGGGACTAGCGGGAGGGGCAGGCGGGCAGTACTTC
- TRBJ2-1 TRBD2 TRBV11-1 CASSIYSGRAGGEQFF TGTGCCAGCAGCATCTATAGCGGGAGGGCCGGGGGTGAGCAGTTCTTC
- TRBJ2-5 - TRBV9 CASSVDHSQETQYF TGTGCCAGCAGCGTAGACCACAGCCAAGAGACCCAGTACTTC
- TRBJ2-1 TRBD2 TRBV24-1 CATSGLDDEQFF TGTGCCACCAGCGGACTAGACGATGAGCAGTTCTTC
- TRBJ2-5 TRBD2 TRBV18 CASSPDFFGLAGVGETQYF TGTGCCAGCTCACCGGACTTTTTCGGCCTAGCGGGAGTCGGAGAGACCCAGTACTTC
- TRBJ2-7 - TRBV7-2 CASSLGAGNVGYEQYF TGTGCCAGCAGCTTAGGTGCGGGGAATGTGGGATACGAGCAGTACTTC
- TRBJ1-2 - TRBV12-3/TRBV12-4 CASSEGFGYTF TGTGCCAGCAGTGAGGGGTTTGGCTACACCTTC
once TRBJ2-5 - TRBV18 CASSSGQGGETQYF TGTGCCAGCTCATCCGGACAGGGAGGGGAGACCCAGTACTTC
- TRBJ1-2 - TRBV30 CAWSVGSAIFSF TGTGCCTGGAGTGTCGGAAGCGCCATATTCTCCTTC
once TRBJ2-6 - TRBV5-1 CASSPEGSSGANVLTF TGCGCCAGCAGCCCGGAGGGCTCCTCTGGGGCCAACGTCCTGACTTTC
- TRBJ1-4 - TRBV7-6 CASSTQTGPYEKLFF TGTGCCAGCAGCACTCAGACGGGACCCTATGAAAAACTGTTTTTT
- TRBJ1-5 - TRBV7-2 CASSFQQGQPQHF TGTGCCAGCAGCTTTCAGCAGGGGCAGCCCCAGCATTTT
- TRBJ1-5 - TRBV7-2 CASSPGRNNQPQHF TGTGCCAGCAGCCCCGGACGGAACAATCAGCCCCAGCATTTT
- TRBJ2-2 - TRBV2 CASSETSRGGELFF TGTGCCAGCAGTGAGACCTCACGGGGCGGGGAGCTGTTTTTT
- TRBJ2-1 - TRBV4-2 CASSQAQTRSYNEQFF TGTGCCAGCAGCCAAGCTCAGACTAGAAGCTACAATGAGCAGTTCTTC
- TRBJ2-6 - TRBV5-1 CASSGSDSGANVLTF TGCGCCAGCAGCGGATCAGACTCTGGGGCCAACGTCCTGACTTTC
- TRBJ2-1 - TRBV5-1 CASSLWGERDNEQFF TGCGCCAGCAGCTTGTGGGGCGAGCGCGACAATGAGCAGTTCTTC
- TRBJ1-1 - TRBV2 CASSDYAGVTEAFF TGTGCCAGCAGTGATTATGCAGGGGTGACTGAAGCTTTCTTT
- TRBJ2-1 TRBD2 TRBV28 CASRPRTSGRNNEQFF TGTGCCAGCAGGCCACGGACTAGCGGGAGAAATAATGAGCAGTTCTTC
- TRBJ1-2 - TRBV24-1 CATSDPDTYGYTF TGTGCCACCAGTGATCCTGATACTTATGGCTACACCTTC
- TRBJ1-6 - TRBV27 CASSISTANSPLHF TGTGCCAGCAGTATCTCGACAGCTAATTCACCCCTCCACTTT
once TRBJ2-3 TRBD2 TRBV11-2 CASSSSGSSDTQYF TGTGCCAGCAGCTCTAGCGGGAGCTCAGATACGCAGTATTTT
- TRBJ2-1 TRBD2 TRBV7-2 CASSTRGGTLAGGEQFF TGTGCCAGCAGCACCCGGGGAGGGACTTTAGCAGGCGGTGAGCAGTTCTTC
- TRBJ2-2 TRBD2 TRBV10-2 CATRAGVSGELFF TGCGCCACAAGAGCGGGAGTTTCCGGGGAGCTGTTTTTT
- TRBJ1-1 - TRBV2 CASRPDSQNTEAFF TGTGCCAGCAGGCCCGACAGTCAGAACACTGAAGCTTTCTTT
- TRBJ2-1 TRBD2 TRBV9 CASSVLAGTYNEQFF TGTGCCAGCAGCGTACTAGCGGGAACCTACAATGAGCAGTTCTTC
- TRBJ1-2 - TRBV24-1 CATSDSPSNYGYTF TGTGCCACCAGTGATTCCCCAAGCAACTATGGCTACACCTTC
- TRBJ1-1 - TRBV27 CASTAPGSLNTEAFF TGTGCCAGCACCGCACCAGGGAGCCTGAACACTGAAGCTTTCTTT
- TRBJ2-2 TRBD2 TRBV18 CASSSSLADYTGELFF TGTGCCAGCTCGTCGTCACTAGCGGACTACACCGGGGAGCTGTTTTTT
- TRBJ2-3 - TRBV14 CASSRNSGYSTDTQYF TGTGCCAGCAGCCGTAACTCTGGCTATAGCACAGATACGCAGTATTTT
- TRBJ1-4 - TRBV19 CASSIGSVSVATNEKLFF TGTGCCAGTAGTATAGGTTCGGTGTCGGTTGCAACTAATGAAAAACTGTTTTTT